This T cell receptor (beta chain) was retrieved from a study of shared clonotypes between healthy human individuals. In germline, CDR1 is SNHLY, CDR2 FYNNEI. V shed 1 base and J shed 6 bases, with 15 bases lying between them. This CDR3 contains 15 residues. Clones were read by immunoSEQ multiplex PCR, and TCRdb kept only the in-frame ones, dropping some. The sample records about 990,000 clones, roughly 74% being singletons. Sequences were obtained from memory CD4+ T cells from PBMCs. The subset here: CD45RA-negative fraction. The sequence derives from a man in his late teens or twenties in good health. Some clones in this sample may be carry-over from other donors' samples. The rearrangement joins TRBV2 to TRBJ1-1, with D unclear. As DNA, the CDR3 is TGTGCCAGCAGTGAAGTCGGGATGCTCCCCCCTGAAGCTTTCTTT. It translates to CASSEVGMLPPEAFF.